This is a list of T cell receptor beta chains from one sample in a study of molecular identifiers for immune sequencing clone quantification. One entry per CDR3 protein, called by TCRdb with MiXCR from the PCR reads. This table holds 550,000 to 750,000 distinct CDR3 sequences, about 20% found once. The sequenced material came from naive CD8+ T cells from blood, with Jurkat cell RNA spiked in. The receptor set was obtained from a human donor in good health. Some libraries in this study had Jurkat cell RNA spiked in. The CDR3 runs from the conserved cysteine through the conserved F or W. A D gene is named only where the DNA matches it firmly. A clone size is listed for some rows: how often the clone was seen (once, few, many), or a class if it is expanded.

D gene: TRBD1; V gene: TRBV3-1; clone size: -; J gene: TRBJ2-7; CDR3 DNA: TGTGCCAGCAGCTCCTGGACAGGAATAAAGTTCTACGAGCAGTACTTC; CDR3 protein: CASSSWTGIKFYEQYF
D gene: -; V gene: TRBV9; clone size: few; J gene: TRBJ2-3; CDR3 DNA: TGTGCCAGCAGCGTAGCTTATACTTTCGCGGCAAGCCTCACAGATACGCAGTATTTT; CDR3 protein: CASSVAYTFAASLTDTQYF
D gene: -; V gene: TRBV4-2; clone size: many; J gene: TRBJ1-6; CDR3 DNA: TGTGCCAGCAGCCAAGAGGAAGGGTCACCCCTCCACTTT; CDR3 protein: CASSQEEGSPLHF
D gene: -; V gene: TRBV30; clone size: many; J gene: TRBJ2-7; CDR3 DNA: TGTGCCTGGAGTGTGACGCGGACAGAGCAGTACTTC; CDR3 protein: CAWSVTRTEQYF
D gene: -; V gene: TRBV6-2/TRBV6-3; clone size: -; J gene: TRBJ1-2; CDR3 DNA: TGTGCCAGCAGTTACGTGCCAAACTATGGCTACACCTTC; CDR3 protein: CASSYVPNYGYTF
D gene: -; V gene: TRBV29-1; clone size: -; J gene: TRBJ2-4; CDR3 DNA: TGCAGCGCTGTGGGAGACACGGAGAGGTCGGCCAAAAACGTTCAGTACTTC; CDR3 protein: CSAVGDTERSAKNVQYF
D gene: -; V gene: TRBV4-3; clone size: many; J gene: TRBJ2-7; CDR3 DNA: TGCGCCAGCAGCCAAGATCTCACCACCTCCTACGAGCAGTACTTC; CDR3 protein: CASSQDLTTSYEQYF
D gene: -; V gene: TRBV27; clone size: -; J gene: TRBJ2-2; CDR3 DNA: TGTGCCAGCAGTTTACTAGAGAGCACCGGGGAGCTGTTTTTT; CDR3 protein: CASSLLESTGELFF
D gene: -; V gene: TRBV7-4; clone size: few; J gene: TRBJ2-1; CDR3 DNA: TGTGCCAGCAGCTTAGAATCCCTTCTGGCCAATGAGCAGTTCTTC; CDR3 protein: CASSLESLLANEQFF
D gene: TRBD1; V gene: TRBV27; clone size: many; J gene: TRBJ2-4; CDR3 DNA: TGTGCCAGCAGTCTTGGGACAGGGGGCTTCCAAAACATTCAGTACTTC; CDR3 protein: CASSLGTGGFQNIQYF
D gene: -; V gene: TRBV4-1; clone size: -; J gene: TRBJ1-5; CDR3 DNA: TGCGCCAGCAGCCAAGTCATCAGGGGCAATCAGCCCCAGCATTTT; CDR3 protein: CASSQVIRGNQPQHF
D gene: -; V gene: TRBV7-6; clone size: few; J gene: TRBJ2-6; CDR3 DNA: TGTGCCAGCAGCTTAGCGCCGGGGACAACTGGGGCCAACGTCCTGACTTTC; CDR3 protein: CASSLAPGTTGANVLTF
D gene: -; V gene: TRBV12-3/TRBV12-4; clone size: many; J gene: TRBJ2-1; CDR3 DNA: TGTGCCTCTGGCCAGCTCCCTAATGAGCAGTTCTTC; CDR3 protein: CASGQLPNEQFF
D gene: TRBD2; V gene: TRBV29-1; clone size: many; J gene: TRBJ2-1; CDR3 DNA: TGCAGCGTTGAAGACGGGGGGACCTCCTACAATGAGCAGTTCTTC; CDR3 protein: CSVEDGGTSYNEQFF
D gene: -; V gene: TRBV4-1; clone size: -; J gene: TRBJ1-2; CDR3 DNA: TGCGCCAGCAGCCAAGAGAAAGGGATCGGAGGCTACACCTTC; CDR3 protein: CASSQEKGIGGYTF
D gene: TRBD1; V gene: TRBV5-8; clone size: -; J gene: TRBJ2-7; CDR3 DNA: TGTGCCAGCAGCACACACTACAGGGGGAGCACCTACGAGCAGTACTTC; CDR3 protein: CASSTHYRGSTYEQYF
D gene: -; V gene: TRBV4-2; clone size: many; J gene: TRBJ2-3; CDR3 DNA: TGTGCCAGCAGCCAAGGGTCCGGGATAGATACGCAGTATTTT; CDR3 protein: CASSQGSGIDTQYF
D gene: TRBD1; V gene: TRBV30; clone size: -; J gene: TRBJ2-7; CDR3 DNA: TGTGCCTGTCCAACAGGGGGCCTACCCTACGAGCAGTACTTC; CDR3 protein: CACPTGGLPYEQYF
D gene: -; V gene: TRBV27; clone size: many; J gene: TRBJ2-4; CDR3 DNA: TGTGCCAGCAGTCCCTGGGGAAACAAAAACATTCAGTACTTC; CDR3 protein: CASSPWGNKNIQYF
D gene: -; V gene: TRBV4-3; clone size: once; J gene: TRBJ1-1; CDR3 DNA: TGCGCCAGCAGCCGAGATGCAGGTATGAACACTGAAGCTTTCTTT; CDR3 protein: CASSRDAGMNTEAFF
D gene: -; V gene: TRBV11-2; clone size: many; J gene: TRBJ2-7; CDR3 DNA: TGTGCCAGCAGCCCAGCAGACAGAGTATCCTACGAGCAGTACTTC; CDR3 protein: CASSPADRVSYEQYF
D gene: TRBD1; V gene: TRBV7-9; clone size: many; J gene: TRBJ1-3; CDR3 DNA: TGTGCCAGCAGCTTGTGGGACAGGGGAAACTCTGGAAACACCATATATTTT; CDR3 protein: CASSLWDRGNSGNTIYF
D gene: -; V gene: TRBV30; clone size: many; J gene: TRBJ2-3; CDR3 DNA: TGTGCCTGGAGTGTACAGGCGGGGCGGATCAACACAGATACGCAGTATTTT; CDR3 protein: CAWSVQAGRINTDTQYF
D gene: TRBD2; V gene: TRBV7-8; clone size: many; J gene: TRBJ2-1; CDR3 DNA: TGTGCCAGCAGCGCCCCCGGGACTAGCGGGGGGTTCTACAATGAGCAGTTCTTC; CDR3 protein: CASSAPGTSGGFYNEQFF
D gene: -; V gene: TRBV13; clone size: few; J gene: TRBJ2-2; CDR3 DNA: TGTGCCAGCAGCTTAGGGCGTGTCAGAAAGAACACCGGGGAGCTGTTTTTT; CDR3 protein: CASSLGRVRKNTGELFF
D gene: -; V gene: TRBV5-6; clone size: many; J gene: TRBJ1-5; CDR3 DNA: TGTGCCAGCAGCTTGAGGTTCAGCAATCAGCCCCAGCATTTT; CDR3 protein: CASSLRFSNQPQHF
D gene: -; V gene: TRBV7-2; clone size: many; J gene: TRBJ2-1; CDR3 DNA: TGTGCCAGCAGCTTGGTTGCGGGGGCCAGTGAGCAGTTCTTC; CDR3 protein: CASSLVAGASEQFF
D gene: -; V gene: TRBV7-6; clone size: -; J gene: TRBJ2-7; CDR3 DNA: TGTGCCAGCAGCCCAGGGGACCTCTACGAGCAGTACTTC; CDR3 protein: CASSPGDLYEQYF
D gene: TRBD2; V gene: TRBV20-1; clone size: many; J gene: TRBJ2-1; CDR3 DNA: TGCAGTGCTAGAGACTCCGGGACTAGCGTATACAATGAGCAGTTCTTC; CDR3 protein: CSARDSGTSVYNEQFF
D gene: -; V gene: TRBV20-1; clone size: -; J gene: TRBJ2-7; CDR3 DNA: TGCAGTGCTAGAGATCTATGGGACTCCGCCTACGAGCAGTACTTC; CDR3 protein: CSARDLWDSAYEQYF
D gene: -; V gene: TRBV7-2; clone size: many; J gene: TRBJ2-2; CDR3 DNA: TGTGCCAGCAGGGGGGGCGGGGAGCTGTTTTTT; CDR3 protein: CASRGGGELFF
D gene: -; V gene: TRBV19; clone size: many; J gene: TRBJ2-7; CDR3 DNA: TGTGCCAGTAGTGCCGACAGCCCCTACGAGCAGTACTTC; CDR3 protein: CASSADSPYEQYF
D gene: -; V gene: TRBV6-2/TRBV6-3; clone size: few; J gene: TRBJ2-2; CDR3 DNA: TGTGCCAGCAGTTACACCGGGACACACCGCACCGGGGAGCTGTTTTTT; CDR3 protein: CASSYTGTHRTGELFF
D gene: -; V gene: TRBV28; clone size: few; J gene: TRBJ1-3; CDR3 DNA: TGTGCCAGCAGCGACTACTATAGGGGCTCAGGAAACACCATATATTTT; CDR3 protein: CASSDYYRGSGNTIYF
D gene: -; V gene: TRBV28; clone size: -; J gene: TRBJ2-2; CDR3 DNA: TGTGCCAGCAGTTTTAGCTGGAGCACCGGGGAGCTGTTTTTT; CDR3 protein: CASSFSWSTGELFF
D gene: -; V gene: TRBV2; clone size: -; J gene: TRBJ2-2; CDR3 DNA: TGTGCCAGCAGTGATCCGAAAACGAACACCGGGGAGCTGTTTTTT; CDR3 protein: CASSDPKTNTGELFF
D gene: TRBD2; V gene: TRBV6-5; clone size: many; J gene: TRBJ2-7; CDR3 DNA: TGTGCCAGCAACCAAGCGGGAGTAGGCGAGCAGTACTTC; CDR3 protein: CASNQAGVGEQYF
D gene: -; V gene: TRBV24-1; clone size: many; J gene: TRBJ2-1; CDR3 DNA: TGTGCCACCAGTGAAGGGGCAGGGCAGTTCTTC; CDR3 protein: CATSEGAGQFF
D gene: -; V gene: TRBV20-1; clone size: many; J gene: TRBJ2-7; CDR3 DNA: TGCAGTGAAGAGGGATGGGCTGGCGGAATAGCCTACGAGCAGTACTTC; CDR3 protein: CSEEGWAGGIAYEQYF
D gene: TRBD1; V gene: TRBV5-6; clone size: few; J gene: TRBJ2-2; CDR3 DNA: TGTGCCAGCGGACTCCGAGGACAGGGTATCACCGGGGAGCTGTTTTTT; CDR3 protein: CASGLRGQGITGELFF
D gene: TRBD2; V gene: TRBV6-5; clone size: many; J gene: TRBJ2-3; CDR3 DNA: TGTGCCAGCAGTTACTCTCCTAGCGGGGGGGTCTTGTATACGCAGTATTTT; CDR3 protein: CASSYSPSGGVLYTQYF
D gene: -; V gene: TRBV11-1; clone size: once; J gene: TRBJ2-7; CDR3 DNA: TGTGCCAGCAGCTTAAAGCAGGCGGCCTCCTACGAGCAGTACTTC; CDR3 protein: CASSLKQAASYEQYF
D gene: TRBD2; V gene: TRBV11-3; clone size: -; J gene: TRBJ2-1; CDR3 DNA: TGTGCCGGCAGCCCGCTGAGGCGGGGGGGCTACAATGAGCAGTTCTTC; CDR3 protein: CAGSPLRRGGYNEQFF
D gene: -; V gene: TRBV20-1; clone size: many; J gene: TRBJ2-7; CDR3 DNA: TGCAGTGCTAAGGAGGGGGGGTCTCCCACCTACGAGCAGTACTTC; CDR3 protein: CSAKEGGSPTYEQYF
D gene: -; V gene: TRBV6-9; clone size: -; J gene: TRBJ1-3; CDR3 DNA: TGTGCCAGCATAATACAACTCTCTGGAAACACCATATATTTT; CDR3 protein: CASIIQLSGNTIYF
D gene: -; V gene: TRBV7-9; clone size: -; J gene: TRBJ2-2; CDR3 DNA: TGTGCCAGCAGCGTGACAGACGCGAACACCGGGGAGCTGTTTTTT; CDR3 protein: CASSVTDANTGELFF
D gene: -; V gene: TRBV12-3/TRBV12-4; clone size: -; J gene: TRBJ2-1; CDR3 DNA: TGTGCCAGCAGTTTAGGGGGGGCCCCTTACATTGAGCAGTTCTTC; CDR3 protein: CASSLGGAPYIEQFF
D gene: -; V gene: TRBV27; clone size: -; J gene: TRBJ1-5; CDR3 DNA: TGTGCCAGCAGTCCAGGACAAGCCAATCAGCCCCAGCATTTT; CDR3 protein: CASSPGQANQPQHF
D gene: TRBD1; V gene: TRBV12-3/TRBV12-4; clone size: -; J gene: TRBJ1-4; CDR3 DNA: TGTGCCAGCAGCCCAACAGGGGATGAGGAGCAGGAAAAACTGTTTTTT; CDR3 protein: CASSPTGDEEQEKLFF
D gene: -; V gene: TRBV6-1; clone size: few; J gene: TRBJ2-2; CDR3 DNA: TGTGCCAGCCGGGGTTACCTTTGGGAGCTGTTTTTT; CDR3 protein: CASRGYLWELFF